These 10 T cell receptor beta chains were sequenced from one sample in a study of T cell responses to AZD1222 COVID-19 vaccine. The data were produced by immunoSEQ multiplex PCR, yet TCRdb's version contains in-frame clones alone and is incomplete. The table shows 150,000 to 170,000 clones, with around nine tenths occurring only once. Sequenced here: peripheral blood, sampled on day 0 of AZD1222 vaccination. These receptors were obtained from an adult in good health.

This chain connects TRBV4-3 to TRBJ1-4; tentatively, D is TRBD1 (6 bases). Germline CDR1 is LGHNA and CDR2 is YSLEER. The CDR3 has 17 residues. V was clipped by 0 bases and J by 8 bases, with 19 bases between them. The CDR3 reads CASSQDGDRFSREKLFF. DNA for the CDR3: TGCGCCAGCAGCCAAGATGGCGACAGGTTCTCTAGAGAAAAACTGTTTTTT.

J is TRBJ1-6 and V is TRBV2; D remains ambiguous. Per germline, CDR1 SNHLY and CDR2 FYNNEI. The ends were cut back, 8 bases at V and 0 bases at J, with 8 bases in the middle. The length of the CDR3 is 14 residues. CDR3 loop: CASGESSYNSPLHF. The CDR3 nucleotides are TGTGCCAGCGGGGAGAGCTCCTATAATTCACCCCTCCACTTT.

This clone was found once. This chain joins TRBV5-1 and TRBJ2-7; the match to TRBD1 covers 7 bases. Germline loops: CDR1 SGHRS, CDR2 YFSETQ. Trimming removed 4 bases from V and 6 bases from J; junction bases left unmatched: 7. The CDR3 has 13 amino acids. CDR3 nucleotide sequence: TGCGCCAGCAGCATCCGACAGGGTGGCGAGCAGTACTTC. Its protein product is CASSIRQGGEQYF.

V gene TRBV9 combines with J gene TRBJ2-3; possibly TRBD1 or TRBD2 for D (5 bases each). This CDR3 has 15 amino acids. Trimming pared 5 bases from V and 6 bases from J, leaving 19 bases between. In germline, CDR1 is SGDLS, CDR2 YYNGEE. CDR3 coding DNA: TGTGCCAGCAGTCACGGGACCCTCACCACCGATACGCAGTATTTT. Amino acids: CASSHGTLTTDTQYF. Full variable domain (remainder filled in from reference TRBV9 and TRBJ2-3): DSGVTQTPKHLITATGQRVTLRCSPRSGDLSVYWYQQSLDQGLQFLIQYYNGEERAKGNILERFSAQQFPDLHSELNLSSLELGDSALYFCASSHGTLTTDTQYFGPGTRLTVL.

The chain couples TRBV6-5 to TRBJ1-1; D is perhaps TRBD1 (6 bases). CDR1 MNHEY and CDR2 SVGAGI come from the germline V gene. The CDR3 covers 14 residues. Trimming left V 6 bases short and J 0 bases short, with 11 bases between. The CDR3 DNA reads as TGTGCCAGCAGATCATCAGGGGTGAACACTGAAGCTTTCTTT. Protein: CASRSSGVNTEAFF.

The table lists this clone with a count of one. The CDR3 region is CASSPKFGEAFF. DNA of the CDR3: TGTGCCAGCTCACCTAAGTTCGGTGAAGCTTTCTTT. The chain joins TRBV18 to TRBJ1-1, with D unclear. Trimming took off 3 bases at V and 7 bases at J, with 9 bases between the two ends. Germline-derived CDR1 and CDR2 are KGHSH and LQKENI. The CDR3 is 12 amino acids.

The chain combines TRBV24-1 with TRBJ1-2, with D possibly being TRBD1 (5 bases). The V end lost 3 bases, the J end lost 0 bases, and 10 bases lay between the germline ends. In germline, CDR1 is KGHDR, CDR2 SFDVKD. The CDR3 has 15 residues. Written as DNA, the CDR3 is TGTGCCACCAGTGATCGGACACGACCTAACTATGGCTACACCTTC. It encodes CATSDRTRPNYGYTF.

The chain joins TRBV5-1 to TRBJ1-2; TRBD1 aligns across 7 bases. The CDR3 contains 13 residues. Germline-derived CDR1 and CDR2 are SGHRS and YFSETQ. Trimming took 3 bases from V and 5 from J; bases not matched to a gene: 4. DNA for the CDR3: TGCGCCAGCAGCTGGGGGACAGTGTATGGCTACACCTTC. This encodes CASSWGTVYGYTF.

V gene TRBV5-6 combines with J gene TRBJ2-5; no firm D call. V shed 0 bases and J shed 4 bases, with 10 bases lying between them. Germline V gene data show CDR1 as SGHDT and CDR2 as YYEEEE. The CDR3 is made up of 14 amino acids. The CDR3 protein is CASSLAATGETQYF. CDR3 DNA: TGTGCCAGCAGCTTGGCGGCTACCGGAGAGACCCAGTACTTC.

The chain carries TRBV11-3 and TRBJ1-4; D uncertain. The CDR3 sequence is 17 residues long. Germline V CDR1 and CDR2: SGHNT, YENEEA. Trimming removed 5 bases at V and 0 bases at J, with 16 bases between. CDR3 in DNA: TGTGCCAGCAGCCGCTGGGAGCAGCAGGCAACTAATGAAAAACTGTTTTTT. Translated, it gives CASSRWEQQATNEKLFF.